The clone carrying this T cell receptor (beta chain) showed up many times. The antigen is undetermined. The sample comes from a study of T cells after yellow fever vaccination. Study overall: SMART-Seq v4 Ultra Low Input served to prepare low-cell-number fractions.

Synthesis of TCR cDNA relied on 5'RACE template switching, which attached a universal primer site and UMIs. Via MiXCR, TCRdb re-called the 5' RACE reads, giving one row per CDR3 protein. The table lists about 320,000 distinct CDR3 sequences, around 4.4% of them singletons, with 19% in the top ten. Trimming removed 3 bases from V and 0 bases from J, with 14 bases in between. Germline CDR1 and CDR2: SGHDN and FVKESK. This CDR3 has 17 amino acids. Findings and caveats of the study: Though weaker, the secondary response peaked faster, on day 5 versus 15. A large majority of primary-vaccination clones showed up again after the booster (approximately 95% CD4, almost 90% CD8).

V gene TRBV14 combines with J gene TRBJ2-2, with D perhaps matching TRBD2 (6 bases). The material sequenced was PBMCs, taken 15 days after the yellow fever booster vaccination. This TCR was recovered from a man aged 18 to 35 who received the YFV17D yellow fever vaccine. As DNA, the CDR3 is TGTGCCAGCAGCCATGGAGGGGTCGGCGCGAACACCGGGGAGCTGTTTTTT. Translated, it gives CASSHGGVGANTGELFF. Full variable domain (rest looked up from reference TRBV14 and TRBJ2-2): EAGVTQFPSHSVIEKGQTVTLRCDPISGHDNLYWYRRVMGKEIKFLLHFVKESKQDESGMPNNRFLAERTGGTYSTLKVQPAELEDSGVYFCASSHGGVGANTGELFFGEGSRLTVL.